The rows below give T cell receptor beta chains drawn from one sample of a study of blood T cell repertoires in COVID-19. Profiled with immunoSEQ multiplex PCR; TCRdb holds only in-frame clones, not every one. The sample includes 150,000 or so clones, 80% to 90% seen only once; the top ten take roughly 15%. The sequencing sample was made of peripheral blood. These receptors were taken from a middle-aged woman with acute or convalescent COVID-19. Both conserved end residues are part of each CDR3. A D gene is named only where the DNA matches it firmly.

J | V | D | DNA | CDR3
TRBJ1-4 | TRBV4-1 | TRBD1 | TGCGCCAGCAGCCGTTTTGGGACAGGTAATGAAAAACTGTTTTTT | CASSRFGTGNEKLFF
TRBJ1-1 | TRBV4-1 | - | TGCGCCAGCAGCCAAGTACTGAAGCTTCCTGAAGCTTTCTTT | CASSQVLKLPEAFF
TRBJ1-1 | TRBV7-8 | - | TGTGCCAGCAGCTTAGTTAGAGGGAGCACTGAAGCTTTCTTT | CASSLVRGSTEAFF
TRBJ1-1 | TRBV9 | TRBD1 | TGTGCCAGCAGCGTAGCCCCGGGACAGGAAACTGAAGCTTTCTTT | CASSVAPGQETEAFF
TRBJ1-6 | TRBV7-6 | - | TGTGCCAGCAGCTTAGATATGAGGCGGGGTTTTTCGTATTCACCCCTCCACTTT | CASSLDMRRGFSYSPLHF
TRBJ2-1 | TRBV3-1/TRBV3-2 | - | TGTGCCAGCAGCCACGGTGACAGTGAGCAGTTCTTC | CASSHGDSEQFF
TRBJ2-1 | TRBV29-1 | - | TGCAGCGTTGTTCAGGACAATGAGCAGTTCTTC | CSVVQDNEQFF
TRBJ1-1 | TRBV2 | - | TGTGCCAGCAGAGGACAGAGGAACACTGAAGCTTTCTTT | CASRGQRNTEAFF
TRBJ1-2 | TRBV6-5 | - | TGTGCCAGCAGACAACCGGGGGGGGAGGGCTACACCTTC | CASRQPGGEGYTF
TRBJ2-7 | TRBV11-3 | - | TGTGCCAGCAGCTTAGATGAAATGGGCAGGGGACCCTCCTACGAGCAGTACTTC | CASSLDEMGRGPSYEQYF
TRBJ2-3 | TRBV9 | TRBD2 | TGTGCCAGCAGCGACCTTGGCGGGAGTGGAGATACGCAGTATTTT | CASSDLGGSGDTQYF
TRBJ1-1 | TRBV6-2/TRBV6-3 | TRBD1 | TGTGCCAGCAGCCCCGGACAGGGGGTCCCTAGGGGTATTAATCGGGTGAACACTGAAGCTTTCTTT | CASSPGQGVPRGINRVNTEAFF
TRBJ2-7 | TRBV28 | TRBD2 | TGTGCCAGCAGCCTTGGGAGGGCAAGCTACGAGCAGTACTTC | CASSLGRASYEQYF
TRBJ2-2 | TRBV7-7 | - | TGTGCTAGCAGCCGCCTAGGCTCGAACACCGGGGAGCTGTTTTTT | CASSRLGSNTGELFF
TRBJ1-1 | TRBV19 | - | TGTGCCAGTACCTCGACAGGAACGGACACTGAAGCTTTCTTT | CASTSTGTDTEAFF
TRBJ1-1 | TRBV18 | - | TGTGCCAGCTCAACTGCGGGACCAGGGAGCGGCACTGAAGCTTTCTTT | CASSTAGPGSGTEAFF
TRBJ2-1 | TRBV5-1 | - | TGCGCCAGCAGCACGGGACTTAAGGATGAGCAGTTCTTC | CASSTGLKDEQFF
TRBJ2-1 | TRBV11-2 | TRBD1 | TGTGCCAGCAGCTTATACTTCTTGGGACAGGGTAGTGAGCAGTTCTTC | CASSLYFLGQGSEQFF
TRBJ1-2 | TRBV5-4 | TRBD1 | TGTGCCAGCAGCTTGGGACAGGGAAACTATGGCTACACCTTC | CASSLGQGNYGYTF
TRBJ1-1 | TRBV10-2 | - | TGCGCCAGCAGTGAGCAGGGGAACACTGAAGCTTTCTTT | CASSEQGNTEAFF
TRBJ1-1 | TRBV4-1 | - | TGCGCCAGCAGCCAAACACAGGTGAACACTGAAGCTTTCTTT | CASSQTQVNTEAFF
TRBJ1-2 | TRBV11-2 | TRBD1 | TGTGCCAGCAGCCCTAGGGGGGTCAGGGGGCTCTTTGAAGGCTACACCTTC | CASSPRGVRGLFEGYTF
TRBJ2-3 | TRBV9 | - | TGTGCCAGCAGCGTAGGACCGAGCGGCACAGATACGCAGTATTTT | CASSVGPSGTDTQYF
TRBJ2-6 | TRBV7-9 | - | TGTGCCAGCAGCTCCCTCAGGGGAGCTGGGGCCAACGTCCTGACTTTC | CASSSLRGAGANVLTF
TRBJ2-7 | TRBV5-1 | - | TGCGCCAGCAGCTCTAGCTACGAGCAGTACTTC | CASSSSYEQYF
TRBJ1-1 | TRBV3-1/TRBV3-2 | - | TGTGCCAGCAGCCAGGCGGGTGGGACTGAAGCTTTCTTT | CASSQAGGTEAFF